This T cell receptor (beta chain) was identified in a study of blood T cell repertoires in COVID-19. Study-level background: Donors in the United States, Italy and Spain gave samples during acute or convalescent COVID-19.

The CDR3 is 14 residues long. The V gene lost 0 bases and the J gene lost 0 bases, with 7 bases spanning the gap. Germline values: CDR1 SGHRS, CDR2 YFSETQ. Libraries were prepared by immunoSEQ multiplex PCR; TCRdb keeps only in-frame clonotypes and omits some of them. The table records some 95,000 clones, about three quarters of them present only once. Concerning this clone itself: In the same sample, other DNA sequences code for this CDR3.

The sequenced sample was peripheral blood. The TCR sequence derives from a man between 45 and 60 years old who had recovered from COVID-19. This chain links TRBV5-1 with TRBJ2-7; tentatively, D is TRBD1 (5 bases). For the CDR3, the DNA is TGCGCCAGCAGCTTGGTAGGGGCCTCCTACGAGCAGTACTTC. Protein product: CASSLVGASYEQYF.